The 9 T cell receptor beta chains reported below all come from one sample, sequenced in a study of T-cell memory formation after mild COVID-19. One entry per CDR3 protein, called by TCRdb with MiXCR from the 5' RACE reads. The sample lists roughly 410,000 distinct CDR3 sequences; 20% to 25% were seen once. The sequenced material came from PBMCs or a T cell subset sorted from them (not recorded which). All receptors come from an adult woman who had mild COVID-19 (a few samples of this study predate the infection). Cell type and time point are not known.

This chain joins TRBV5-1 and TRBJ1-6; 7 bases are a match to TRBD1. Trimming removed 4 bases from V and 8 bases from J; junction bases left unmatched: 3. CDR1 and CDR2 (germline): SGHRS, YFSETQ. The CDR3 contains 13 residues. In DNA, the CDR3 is TGCGCCAGCAGCGCCGACAGGGATTCACCCCTCCACTTT. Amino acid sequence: CASSADRDSPLHF.

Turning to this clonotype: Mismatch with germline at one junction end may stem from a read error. Here the CDR3 DNA reads TGCGCCAGCAGCTTGGAGTCGGGGCTCGAGAAGTACTTC. Translation gives CASSLESGLEKYF. The chain recombines TRBV5-1 with TRBJ2-7; the D call may be TRBD1 or TRBD2 (5 bases each). Germline lookup yields CDR1 SGHRS and CDR2 YFSETQ. The CDR3 runs to 13 residues.

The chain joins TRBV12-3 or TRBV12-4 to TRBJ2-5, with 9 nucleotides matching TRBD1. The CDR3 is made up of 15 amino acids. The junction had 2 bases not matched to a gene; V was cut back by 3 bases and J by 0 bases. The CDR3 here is CASSLGQGYQETQYF. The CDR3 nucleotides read TGTGCCAGCAGTTTGGGACAGGGATACCAAGAGACCCAGTACTTC.

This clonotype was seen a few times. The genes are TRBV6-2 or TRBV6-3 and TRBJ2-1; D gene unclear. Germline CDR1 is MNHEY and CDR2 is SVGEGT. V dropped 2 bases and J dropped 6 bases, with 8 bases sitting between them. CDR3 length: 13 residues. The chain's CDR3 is CASSYSATNEQFF. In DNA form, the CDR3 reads TGTGCCAGCAGTTACAGCGCAACCAATGAGCAGTTCTTC.

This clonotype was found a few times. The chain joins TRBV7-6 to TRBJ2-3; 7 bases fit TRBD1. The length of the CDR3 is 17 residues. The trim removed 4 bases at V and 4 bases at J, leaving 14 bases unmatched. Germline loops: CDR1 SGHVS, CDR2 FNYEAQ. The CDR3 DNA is TGTGCCAGCAGCTGGGACCGGGATGACAGGGATCCAGATACGCAGTATTTT. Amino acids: CASSWDRDDRDPDTQYF.

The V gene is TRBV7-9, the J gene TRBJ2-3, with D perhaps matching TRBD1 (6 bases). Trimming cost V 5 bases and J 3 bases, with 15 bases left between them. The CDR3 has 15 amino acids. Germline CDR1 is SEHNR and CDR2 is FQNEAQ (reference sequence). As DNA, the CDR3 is TGTGCCAGCAGCCATCTCCGGACAGCAACAGATACGCAGTATTTT. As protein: CASSHLRTATDTQYF. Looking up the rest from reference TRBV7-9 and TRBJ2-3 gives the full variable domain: DTGVSQNPRHKITKRGQNVTFRCDPISEHNRLYWYRQTLGQGPEFLTYFQNEAQLEKSRLLSDRFSAERPKGSFSTLEIQRTEQGDSAMYLCASSHLRTATDTQYFGPGTRLTVL.

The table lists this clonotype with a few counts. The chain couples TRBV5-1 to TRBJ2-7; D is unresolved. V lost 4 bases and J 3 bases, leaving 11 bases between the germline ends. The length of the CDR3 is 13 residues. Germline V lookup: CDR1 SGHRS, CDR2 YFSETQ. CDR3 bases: TGCGCCAGCAGCCGGCTCAGAGGCTACGAGCAGTACTTC. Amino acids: CASSRLRGYEQYF.

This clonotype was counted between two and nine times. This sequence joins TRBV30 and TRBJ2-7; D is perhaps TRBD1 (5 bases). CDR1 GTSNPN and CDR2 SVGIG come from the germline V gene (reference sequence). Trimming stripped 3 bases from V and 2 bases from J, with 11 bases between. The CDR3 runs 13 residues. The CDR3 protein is CAWRAPGPYEQYF. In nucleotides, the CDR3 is TGTGCCTGGAGGGCCCCAGGGCCCTACGAGCAGTACTTC.

The chain's CDR3 is CASSLHENTEAFF. The CDR3 DNA sequence: TGTGCCAGCTCACTCCATGAGAACACTGAAGCTTTCTTT. V and J are TRBV18 and TRBJ1-1, with D hard to call. V dropped 4 bases and J dropped 1 base, with 7 bases sitting between them. Germline V CDR1 and CDR2: KGHSH, LQKENI. CDR3 length equals 13 residues.